This TCR beta chain was sequenced for a study of blood T cells in healthy people across ages. Next came a second PCR, run for about 6 to 11 cycles, which used a sample-barcoded 5' primer along with a J-beta primer mix. Researchers report that a template-switch adaptor with 12 random nucleotides tagged each cDNA molecule. TCRdb fed the 5' RACE reads into MiXCR, producing one record per CDR3 protein. The sample consists of about 640,000 distinct CDR3 sequences, 58% of them appearing once. This CDR3 has 13 amino acids. With 7 bases clipped from V and 12 bases from J, the junction kept 9 bases outside the gene matches. This clonotype was observed a handful of times.

The receptor comes from a man in his sixties in good health. The sequencing sample was made of blood. The V gene is TRBV12-3 or TRBV12-4, the J gene TRBJ2-1, with 10 bases that match TRBD2. CDR3 DNA sequence: TGTGCCAGCAAACTAGCGGGGACCACCGGGCAGTTCTTC. Its translation is CASKLAGTTGQFF.